These 8 T cell receptor beta chains share one sample of origin, sequenced in a study of blood T cell repertoires in COVID-19. Generated by immunoSEQ multiplex PCR, the TCRdb table keeps only in-frame clones and is missing some. The data contain nearly 110,000 clones, less than 80% of them singletons. Sequencing was performed on peripheral blood. Receptors originate from a man aged 80 or over with COVID-19, enrolled during active disease.

There are a few counts of this clone. This CDR3 reads CASRLPGLAGEQYF. CDR3 bases: TGTGCCAGCAGGTTACCGGGACTAGCGGGAGAGCAGTACTTC. The V gene is TRBV28, the J gene TRBJ2-7; 13 nucleotides line up with TRBD2. Germline V lookup: CDR1 MDHEN, CDR2 SYDVKM. The CDR3 consists of 14 residues. V shed 6 bases, J shed 7 bases, and the junction held 6 bases outside the gene matches.

This sequence joins TRBV6-5 and TRBJ1-6; TRBD1 agrees at 10 bases. Per the germline V gene, CDR1 is MNHEY and CDR2 is SVGAGI. The CDR3 extends over 14 amino acids. J gave up 9 bases and V 5 bases, and 4 bases lay outside the gene matches. As DNA, the CDR3 is TGTGCCAGCAGTCCTAGGACAGGGGGTTCACCCCTCCACTTT. Translated: CASSPRTGGSPLHF.

This clone appeared once. This chain connects TRBV7-2 to TRBJ2-1, with 7 bases lining up with TRBD1. CDR3 length: 14 amino acids. V shed 5 bases, J shed 5 bases, and the junction held 6 bases outside the gene matches. The germline CDR1 and CDR2 sequences are SGHTA and FQGNSA. CDR3 coding DNA: TGTGCCAGCAGCCCCCAGGGGACAGACAATGAGCAGTTCTTC. This gives the protein CASSPQGTDNEQFF.

V usage is TRBV4-3 and J usage is TRBJ2-1, with a tentative D call TRBD2 (5 bases). This CDR3 is built from 16 residues. The V and J ends lost 0 bases and 2 bases respectively, with 11 bases between them. Germline V gene data show CDR1 as LGHNA and CDR2 as YSLEER. The CDR3 sequence: CASSQDLTSPYNEQFF. CDR3 sequence (DNA): TGCGCCAGCAGCCAAGATCTAACTAGTCCCTACAATGAGCAGTTCTTC.

By proportion, this clone is medium-sized. The chain carries TRBV10-3 and TRBJ1-2, with unresolved D. From germline, CDR1 is ENHRY and CDR2 SYGVKD. V gave up 0 bases and J gave up 2 bases, with 7 bases separating them. CDR3 length: 14 amino acids. The CDR3 sequence is CAISESTPNYGYTF. The CDR3 coding sequence is TGTGCCATCAGTGAGTCTACACCCAACTATGGCTACACCTTC.

This chain joins TRBV13 and TRBJ2-7; 7 bases align to TRBD2. The CDR3 runs to 15 residues. Germline V gives CDR1 PRHDT, CDR2 FYEKMQ (reference sequence). With V trimmed by 6 bases and J by 3 bases, 11 bases remained unmatched. The CDR3 loop reads CASSQGRDYLYEQYF. The CDR3 nucleotides read TGTGCCAGCAGTCAAGGTAGGGACTACCTCTACGAGCAGTACTTC.

This chain links TRBV18 with TRBJ1-1; D is perhaps TRBD1 (5 bases). The CDR3 runs 14 residues. In germline, CDR1 is KGHSH, CDR2 LQKENI. V was trimmed by 1 base and J by 1 base, leaving 7 bases between them. The CDR3 region is CASSPLRGNTEAFF. The DNA for the CDR3 is TGTGCCAGCTCACCACTTAGGGGGAACACTGAAGCTTTCTTT.

V is TRBV7-9 and J is TRBJ2-6; D is unresolved. V was cut by 2 bases and J by 0 bases, with 5 bases left in between. Germline-derived CDR1 and CDR2 are SEHNR and FQNEAQ (reference sequence). The CDR3 is 15 residues long. CDR3 region: CASSLTLSGANVLTF. Here the CDR3 DNA reads TGTGCCAGCAGCTTAACTCTCTCTGGGGCCAACGTCCTGACTTTC. Combining the CDR3 with reference TRBV7-9 and TRBJ2-6 gives the whole variable domain DTGVSQNPRHKITKRGQNVTFRCDPISEHNRLYWYRQTLGQGPEFLTYFQNEAQLEKSRLLSDRFSAERPKGSFSTLEIQRTEQGDSAMYLCASSLTLSGANVLTFGAGSRLTVL.